These T cell receptor beta chains were read from a single sample in a study of T-cell reconstitution after alpha-beta-depleted transplantation in children. TCRdb re-called the PCR reads through MiXCR, storing one row per CDR3 protein. The sample carries 150,000 to 250,000 distinct CDR3 sequences, approximately 6% recorded once. The material sequenced was PBMCs, taken before TCRalphabeta/CD19-depleted stem cell transplant. Receptor source: a girl under two years old with combined immunodeficiency, due to receive a stem cell transplant. CDR3s include the opening cysteine and the closing phenylalanine or tryptophan. A D gene is named only where the DNA matches it firmly. Only some rows state a clone size, as once, few, many or a class for expanded clones.

d_call clone_size j_call v_call cdr3_aa cdr3_nt
. few TRBJ2-2 TRBV20-1 CSAQGHGELFF TGCAGTGCCCAGGGACACGGGGAGCTGTTTTTT
. many TRBJ1-1 TRBV19 CASSIAVRTTEAFF TGTGCCAGTAGTATCGCCGTACGTACCACTGAAGCTTTCTTT
. many TRBJ2-2 TRBV4-1 CASSQVEIGELFF TGCGCCAGCAGCCAAGTGGAGATCGGGGAGCTGTTTTTT
TRBD2 . TRBJ2-7 TRBV5-1 CASSPSFGLVYEQYF TGCGCCAGCAGTCCCAGTTTCGGACTAGTATACGAGCAGTACTTC
. many TRBJ2-3 TRBV2 CASSEAGDGSTDTQYF TGTGCCAGCAGTGAAGCGGGAGATGGAAGCACAGATACGCAGTATTTT
. many TRBJ2-2 TRBV2 CASSVTGTGAGPGTGELFF TGTGCCAGCAGTGTCACCGGGACTGGAGCTGGTCCTGGAACCGGGGAGCTGTTTTTT
TRBD2 . TRBJ2-7 TRBV20-1 CSASRASGPNYEQYF TGCAGTGCTAGCCGCGCTAGCGGACCCAACTACGAGCAGTACTTC
TRBD2 few TRBJ2-7 TRBV7-2 CASSGWTSGRSSYEQYF TGTGCCAGCAGCGGATGGACTAGCGGAAGGAGCTCCTACGAGCAGTACTTC
. many TRBJ2-2 TRBV4-1 CASSLPRGRKLFF TGCGCCAGCAGTCTCCCGAGAGGGCGTAAGCTGTTTTTT
TRBD1 many TRBJ2-5 TRBV24-1 CATSDRTGGFGETQYF TGTGCCACCAGTGATCGGACAGGGGGCTTTGGGGAGACCCAGTACTTC
TRBD1 . TRBJ1-6 TRBV5-5 CASSLPEGAAYNSPLHF TGTGCCAGCAGCTTACCAGAGGGGGCCGCCTATAATTCACCCCTCCACTTT
. many TRBJ2-7 TRBV29-1 CSVATEGEQYF TGCAGCGTTGCTACCGAGGGCGAGCAGTACTTC
TRBD1 many TRBJ2-7 TRBV7-8 CASSRRDREWEQYF TGTGCCAGCAGCCGACGGGACAGGGAGTGGGAGCAGTACTTC
. many TRBJ2-1 TRBV21-1 CASSKDKAGGLDYNEQFF TGTGCCAGCAGCAAGGATAAAGCGGGGGGGCTTGACTACAATGAGCAGTTCTTC
TRBD1 many TRBJ2-3 TRBV10-3 CAISDGGDRGADTQYF TGTGCCATCAGCGACGGGGGAGACAGGGGGGCAGATACGCAGTATTTT
. many TRBJ2-4 TRBV3-1 CASSQDLALQNIQYF TGTGCCAGCAGCCAAGATCTAGCACTCCAAAACATTCAGTACTTC
. many TRBJ2-1 TRBV29-1 CSALGVDYNEQFF TGCAGCGCCCTAGGGGTAGATTACAATGAGCAGTTCTTC
. many TRBJ2-1 TRBV20-1 CSALRQVGNEQFF TGCAGTGCCTTACGACAGGTGGGCAATGAGCAGTTCTTC
TRBD1 few TRBJ2-5 TRBV20-1 CSVMSRPRGHQTVTQYF TGCAGTGTCATGTCCCGGCCTAGGGGGCACCAAACCGTGACCCAGTACTTC
. many TRBJ2-3 TRBV29-1 CSVRQTRTDTQYF TGCAGCGTACGACAGACCCGCACAGATACGCAGTATTTT
. many TRBJ2-7 TRBV12-3/TRBV12-4 CASRKTGNSYEQYF TGTGCCAGCAGGAAAACCGGGAACTCCTACGAGCAGTACTTC
. many TRBJ1-3 TRBV24-1 CATSDAGMEGNTIYF TGTGCCACCAGTGACGCCGGCATGGAAGGAAACACCATATATTTT
. few TRBJ2-1 TRBV29-1 CSVAGRRGSSYNEQFF TGCAGCGTTGCTGGGCGGCGGGGAAGCTCCTACAATGAGCAGTTCTTC
. few TRBJ2-1 TRBV20-1 CSARKLPQRYNEQFF TGCAGTGCTAGAAAACTCCCCCAGAGATACAATGAGCAGTTCTTC
. many TRBJ2-5 TRBV20-1 CSASYPTRKEETQYF TGCAGTGCAAGCTATCCGACACGGAAGGAGGAGACCCAGTACTTC
TRBD2 . TRBJ2-7 TRBV3-1 CASIPGGGVFYEQYF TGTGCCAGCATCCCTGGCGGGGGGGTGTTCTACGAGCAGTACTTC
TRBD1 few TRBJ1-1 TRBV29-1 CSVALQGITEAFF TGCAGCGTGGCACTACAGGGGATCACTGAAGCTTTCTTT
. many TRBJ2-5 TRBV5-6 CASSLAGHRQETQYF TGTGCCAGCAGCTTGGCGGGACATCGCCAAGAGACCCAGTACTTC
. many TRBJ2-2 TRBV4-2 CASSQVPSETNTGELFF TGTGCCAGCAGCCAAGTCCCTAGCGAGACCAACACCGGGGAGCTGTTTTTT
TRBD2 few TRBJ2-3 TRBV7-2 CASSLGGLAGTDTQYF TGTGCCAGCAGCTTAGGGGGACTAGCGGGCACAGATACGCAGTATTTT
. many TRBJ1-2 TRBV4-2 CASSQEGRSNYGYTF TGTGCCAGCAGCCAAGAGGGGCGTTCTAACTATGGCTACACCTTC
. many TRBJ1-5 TRBV6-5 CASSPGHSNQPQHF TGTGCCAGCAGTCCAGGGCATAGCAATCAGCCCCAGCATTTT